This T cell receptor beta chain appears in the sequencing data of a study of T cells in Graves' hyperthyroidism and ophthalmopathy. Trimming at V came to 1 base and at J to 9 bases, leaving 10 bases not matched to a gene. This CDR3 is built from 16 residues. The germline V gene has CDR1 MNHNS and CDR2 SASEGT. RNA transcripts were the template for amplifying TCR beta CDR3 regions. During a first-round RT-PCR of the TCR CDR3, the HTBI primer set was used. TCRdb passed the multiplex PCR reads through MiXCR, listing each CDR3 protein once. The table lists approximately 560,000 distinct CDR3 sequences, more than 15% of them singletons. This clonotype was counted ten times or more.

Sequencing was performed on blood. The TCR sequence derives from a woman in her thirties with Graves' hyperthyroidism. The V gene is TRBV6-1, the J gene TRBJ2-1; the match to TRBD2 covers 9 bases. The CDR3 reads CASSEVMLAGRAEQFF. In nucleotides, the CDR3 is TGTGCCAGCAGTGAAGTAATGCTAGCGGGAAGGGCTGAGCAGTTCTTC.